Listed below are T cell receptor beta chains from one sample, sequenced in a study of blood T cell repertoires in COVID-19. Repertoires were generated with immunoSEQ multiplex PCR, while TCRdb's copy carries only in-frame clones and drops some. The table has around 50,000 clones, roughly 91% seen once. Sequencing input: peripheral blood. The receptors derive from a man aged 45-60 years with active COVID-19. Each CDR3 is given with its conserved first and last residue. Each record gives: J gene, clone size, D gene, V gene, CDR3 protein, CDR3 DNA. The D gene is left open where the match is weak. Only some rows state a clone size, as once, few, many or a class for expanded clones.

TRBJ2-1 | NA | NA | TRBV29-1 | CSVEREGGEQFF | TGCAGCGTTGAAAGGGAAGGGGGTGAGCAGTTCTTC
TRBJ1-5 | NA | NA | TRBV19 | CASRPTTGIRNQPQHF | TGTGCCAGTAGGCCAACAACAGGGATTCGAAATCAGCCCCAGCATTTT
TRBJ1-2 | NA | NA | TRBV28 | CASEGGTKEHGYTF | TGTGCCAGCGAGGGGGGGACGAAGGAGCATGGCTACACCTTC
TRBJ1-1 | NA | NA | TRBV6-5 | CASSPSRGNTEAFF | TGTGCCAGCAGTCCAAGTAGGGGGAACACTGAAGCTTTCTTT
TRBJ2-1 | NA | TRBD2 | TRBV5-1 | CASGLAGGPGNEQFF | TGCGCCAGCGGCCTAGCGGGAGGGCCTGGGAATGAGCAGTTCTTC
TRBJ2-7 | NA | NA | TRBV24-1 | CATSDTSQGTYEQYF | TGTGCCACCAGTGACACAAGCCAGGGAACCTACGAGCAGTACTTC
TRBJ2-3 | NA | NA | TRBV11-2 | CASSLEAVADTQYF | TGTGCCAGCAGCTTAGAAGCGGTAGCAGATACGCAGTATTTT
TRBJ2-7 | NA | TRBD2 | TRBV19 | CASSERAVTSGRSEQYF | TGTGCCAGTAGCGAAAGGGCCGTGACTAGCGGGAGAAGCGAGCAGTACTTC
TRBJ1-1 | NA | NA | TRBV19 | CASAQFMNTEAFF | TGTGCCAGTGCCCAGTTCATGAACACTGAAGCTTTCTTT
TRBJ2-3 | NA | NA | TRBV5-1 | CASSLRGGEDTQYF | TGCGCCAGCAGCTTGAGGGGGGGCGAAGATACGCAGTATTTT
TRBJ1-1 | NA | NA | TRBV10-1 | CASKAALNTEAFF | TGCGCCAGCAAAGCGGCCCTCAACACTGAAGCTTTCTTT
TRBJ1-6 | NA | NA | TRBV19 | CASSIRPGDAYNSPLHF | TGTGCCAGTAGTATTCGGCCGGGGGACGCCTATAATTCACCCCTCCACTTT
TRBJ2-6 | NA | NA | TRBV28 | CASSLGLARSGANVLTF | TGTGCCAGCAGCCTCGGGCTAGCTCGGTCTGGGGCCAACGTCCTGACTTTC
TRBJ2-6 | NA | TRBD1 | TRBV3-1/TRBV3-2 | CASSLSQGTGANVLTF | TGTGCCAGCAGCCTTTCACAGGGGACTGGGGCCAACGTCCTGACTTTC
TRBJ2-2 | NA | TRBD1 | TRBV18 | CASSSTRGTRDRANTGELFF | TGTGCCAGCTCATCCACCAGGGGCACCCGGGACAGGGCGAACACCGGGGAGCTGTTTTTT
TRBJ2-3 | once | NA | TRBV24-1 | CATSDLKITGEADTQYF | TGTGCCACCAGTGATTTGAAAATAACAGGGGAGGCAGATACGCAGTATTTT
TRBJ1-2 | NA | TRBD1 | TRBV19 | CASSIPSDRGDGYTF | TGTGCCAGTAGTATCCCCTCGGACAGGGGGGATGGCTACACCTTC
TRBJ1-3 | NA | NA | TRBV5-4 | CASSNMGGNSGNTIYF | TGTGCCAGCAGCAATATGGGGGGAAACTCTGGAAACACCATATATTTT
TRBJ2-5 | NA | TRBD2 | TRBV4-2 | CASSQEAGGVETQYF | TGTGCCAGCAGCCAAGAAGCGGGGGGGGTAGAGACCCAGTACTTC
TRBJ2-7 | NA | TRBD1 | TRBV11-1 | CASRLTGQGYEQYF | TGTGCCAGCAGACTGACGGGACAGGGCTACGAGCAGTACTTC
TRBJ1-2 | NA | NA | TRBV4-1 | CASSLWVRENYGYTF | TGCGCCAGCAGCCTGTGGGTACGGGAGAACTATGGCTACACCTTC
TRBJ1-2 | NA | TRBD1 | TRBV5-6 | CASSADRGLGYTF | TGTGCCAGCAGCGCGGACAGGGGGCTCGGCTACACCTTC
TRBJ1-1 | NA | NA | TRBV3-1/TRBV3-2 | CASSQTRVLNTEAFF | TGTGCCAGCAGCCAAACCCGGGTTTTGAACACTGAAGCTTTCTTT
TRBJ1-5 | NA | NA | TRBV5-1 | CASSTGGGEAQHF | TGCGCCAGCAGTACCGGGGGTGGCGAGGCCCAGCATTTT
TRBJ2-7 | once | TRBD1 | TRBV7-9 | CASSQPWTGKYEQYF | TGTGCCAGCAGCCAACCGTGGACAGGGAAGTACGAGCAGTACTTC
TRBJ1-2 | NA | NA | TRBV5-5 | CASSLAKVDSYGYTF | TGTGCCAGCAGCTTGGCCAAGGTTGACTCGTATGGCTACACCTTC
TRBJ2-7 | NA | TRBD1 | TRBV4-3 | CASSQVRGGGQYF | TGCGCCAGCAGCCAAGTTCGAGGGGGCGGGCAGTACTTC
TRBJ1-1 | NA | NA | TRBV30 | CAWSSGVTEAFF | TGTGCCTGGAGTTCGGGGGTTACTGAAGCTTTCTTT
TRBJ1-4 | NA | TRBD1 | TRBV5-1 | CASSFGQGADEKLFF | TGCGCCAGCAGCTTCGGACAGGGGGCGGATGAAAAACTGTTTTTT
TRBJ2-1 | NA | NA | TRBV19 | CASSIIGGGVGSSLSQFF | TGTGCCAGTAGTATAATAGGTGGAGGGGTGGGGTCGTCGTTGAGTCAGTTCTTC
TRBJ2-3 | NA | TRBD2 | TRBV7-2 | CASSLYSGSDDTQYF | TGTGCCAGCAGCTTATATAGCGGGAGTGACGATACGCAGTATTTT
TRBJ1-2 | NA | NA | TRBV25-1 | CASSSGVSANYGYTF | TGTGCCAGCAGCTCGGGGGTTAGCGCTAACTATGGCTACACCTTC
TRBJ1-1 | NA | TRBD1 | TRBV5-1 | CASSSTGGLTEAFF | TGCGCCAGCAGTTCTACAGGGGGCTTAACTGAAGCTTTCTTT
TRBJ1-3 | NA | NA | TRBV7-3 | CASSLSGINSGNTIYF | TGTGCCAGCAGCTTATCTGGCATAAACTCTGGAAACACCATATATTTT
TRBJ2-3 | NA | NA | TRBV7-8 | CASSPGVSTDTQYF | TGTGCCAGCAGCCCGGGGGTTAGTACAGATACGCAGTATTTT
TRBJ2-5 | NA | NA | TRBV27 | CASSWANQETQYF | TGTGCCAGCAGTTGGGCGAACCAAGAGACCCAGTACTTC
TRBJ2-5 | NA | NA | TRBV7-2 | CASSIDIGEETQYF | TGTGCCAGCAGCATAGACATAGGGGAAGAGACCCAGTACTTC
TRBJ2-1 | NA | TRBD2 | TRBV6-5 | CASSYLREGSGEQFF | TGTGCCAGCAGTTACTTGCGGGAGGGGTCCGGGGAGCAGTTCTTC
TRBJ2-6 | NA | NA | TRBV9 | CASRAGWAWQEHSGANVLTF | TGTGCCAGCAGAGCAGGCTGGGCATGGCAGGAACACTCTGGGGCCAACGTCCTGACTTTC
TRBJ2-3 | NA | TRBD2 | TRBV7-2 | CASSLGLAGGRVDTQYF | TGTGCCAGCAGCTTGGGACTCGCGGGGGGGCGGGTGGATACGCAGTATTTT
TRBJ2-2 | NA | TRBD2 | TRBV6-2/TRBV6-3 | CASSLAVNTGELFF | TGTGCCAGCAGCCTAGCGGTGAACACCGGGGAGCTGTTTTTT